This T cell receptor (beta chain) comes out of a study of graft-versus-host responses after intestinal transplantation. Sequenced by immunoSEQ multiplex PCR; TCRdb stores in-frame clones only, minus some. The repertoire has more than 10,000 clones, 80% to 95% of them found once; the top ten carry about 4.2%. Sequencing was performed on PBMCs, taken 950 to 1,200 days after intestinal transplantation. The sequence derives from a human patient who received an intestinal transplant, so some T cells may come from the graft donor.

The CDR3 here is CAISGTEYTEAFF. Written as DNA, the CDR3 is TGTGCCATCAGTGGGACAGAATACACTGAAGCTTTCTTT. The rearrangement links TRBV10-3 to TRBJ1-1; TRBD1 might be the D (6 bases). This CDR3 has 13 amino acids. CDR1 and CDR2 from the germline V gene are ENHRY and SYGVKD. Trimming pared 4 bases from V and 3 bases from J, leaving 9 bases between.